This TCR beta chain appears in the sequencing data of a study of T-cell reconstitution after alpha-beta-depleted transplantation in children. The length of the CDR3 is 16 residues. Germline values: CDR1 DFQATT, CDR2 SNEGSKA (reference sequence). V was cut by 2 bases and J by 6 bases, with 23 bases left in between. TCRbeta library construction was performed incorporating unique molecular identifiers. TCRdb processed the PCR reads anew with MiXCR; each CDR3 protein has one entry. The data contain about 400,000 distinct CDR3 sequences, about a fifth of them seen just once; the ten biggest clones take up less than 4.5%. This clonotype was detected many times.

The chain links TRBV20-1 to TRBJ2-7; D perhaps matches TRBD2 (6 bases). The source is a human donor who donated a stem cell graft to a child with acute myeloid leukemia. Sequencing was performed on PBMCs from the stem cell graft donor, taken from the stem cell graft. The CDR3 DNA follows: TGCAGTGCTAGACCTCCGGGCGGGAAGGGTCATCGCGAGCAGTACTTC. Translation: CSARPPGGKGHREQYF.